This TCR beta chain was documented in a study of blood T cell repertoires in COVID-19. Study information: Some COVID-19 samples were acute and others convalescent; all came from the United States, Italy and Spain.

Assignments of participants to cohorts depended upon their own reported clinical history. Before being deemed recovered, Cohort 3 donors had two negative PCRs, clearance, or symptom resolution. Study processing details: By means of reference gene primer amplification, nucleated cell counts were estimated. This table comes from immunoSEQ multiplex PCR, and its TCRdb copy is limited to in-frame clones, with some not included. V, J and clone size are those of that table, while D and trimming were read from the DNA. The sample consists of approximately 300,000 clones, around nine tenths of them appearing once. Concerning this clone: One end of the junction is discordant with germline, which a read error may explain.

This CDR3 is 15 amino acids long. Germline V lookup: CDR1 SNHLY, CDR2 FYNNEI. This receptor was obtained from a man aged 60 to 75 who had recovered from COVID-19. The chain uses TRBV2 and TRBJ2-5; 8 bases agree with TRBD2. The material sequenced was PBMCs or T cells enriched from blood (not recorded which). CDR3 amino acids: CASSKAGVDRETQYF. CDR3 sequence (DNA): TGTGCCAGCAGTAAAGCGGGAGTAGATCGGGAGACCCAGTACTTC.